This T cell receptor (beta chain) was identified in a study of early T cells in non-severe SARS-CoV-2 infection. In this sample, this clonotype turned up a few times. The CDR3 is 13 residues long. Germline V gene sequence: CDR1 SGHAT, CDR2 FQNNGV. The ends were cut back, 5 bases at V and 4 bases at J, with 10 bases in the middle. Each single cDNA molecule received a unique molecular identifier. TCRdb used MiXCR to reprocess the 5' RACE reads, holding one entry per CDR3 protein. The table lists about 100,000 distinct CDR3 sequences, roughly an eighth of them singletons. The source is an adult who was a healthcare worker with PCR-confirmed SARS-CoV-2 infection or an uninfected control (not recorded which). The source material was whole blood. The chain combines TRBV11-2 with TRBJ2-3; D tentatively fits TRBD1 or TRBD2 (6 bases each). For the CDR3, the DNA is TGTGCCAGCAGCGGGGGGCTGGCAGATACGCAGTATTTT. This codes for CASSGGLADTQYF. Using reference TRBV11-2 and TRBJ2-3 for the parts outside the CDR3, the full variable domain is EAGVAQSPRYKIIEKRQSVAFWCNPISGHATLYWYQQILGQGPKLLIQFQNNGVVDDSQLPKDRFSAERLKGVDSTLKIQPAKLEDSAVYLCASSGGLADTQYFGPGTRLTVL.